Listed below are T cell receptor beta chains from one sample, sequenced in a study of PD-1 blockade in classical Hodgkin lymphoma. Clones were read by immunoSEQ multiplex PCR, and TCRdb kept only the in-frame ones, dropping some. The sample contains about 41,000 clones, roughly two thirds of which appear only once. The sample consisted of peripheral blood mononuclear cells (PBMCs), taken before the fourth cycle of nivolumab. The origin of the receptors is a human donor with classical Hodgkin lymphoma. Each CDR3 is given with its conserved first and last residue. The order of the fields is clone size, J gene, D gene, V gene, CDR3 protein, CDR3 DNA. D genes are given only for firm matches. Rows give clone size only sometimes, using once, few, many, or a class for an expanded clone.

medium-sized | TRBJ2-3 | - | TRBV5-4 | CASSPYTDADTQYF | TGTGCCAGCAGCCCCTACACGGACGCAGATACGCAGTATTTT
- | TRBJ2-7 | - | TRBV7-9 | CASSSNMERVQYF | TGTGCCAGCAGCTCAAATATGGAAAGGGTGCAGTACTTC
- | TRBJ1-2 | - | TRBV5-6 | CASSLDQFYGYTF | TGTGCCAGCAGCTTGGATCAATTCTATGGCTACACCTTC
- | TRBJ2-3 | - | TRBV7-6 | CASSLASGLQAQYF | TGTGCCAGCAGCTTAGCGTCGGGCCTCCAGGCGCAGTATTTT
- | TRBJ1-6 | - | TRBV11-3 | CASSQPMGTLHF | TGTGCCAGCAGCCAACCTATGGGGACCCTCCACTTT
- | TRBJ2-7 | TRBD1 | TRBV7-9 | CASSHWDRGSYEQYF | TGTGCCAGCAGCCACTGGGACAGGGGCTCCTACGAGCAGTACTTC
- | TRBJ2-3 | - | TRBV5-6 | CASSLLDTQYF | TGTGCCAGCAGCTTACTCGATACGCAGTATTTT
- | TRBJ2-1 | - | TRBV5-6 | CASSFRQASYNEQFF | TGTGCCAGCAGCTTCCGACAGGCCTCTTACAATGAGCAGTTCTTC
- | TRBJ2-3 | - | TRBV6-5 | CASIMHGGGTDTQYF | TGTGCCAGCATTATGCATGGCGGGGGCACAGATACGCAGTATTTT
- | TRBJ2-7 | - | TRBV5-5 | CASSPGVNSYEQYF | TGTGCCAGCAGCCCCGGGGTCAACTCCTACGAGCAGTACTTC
- | TRBJ2-7 | - | TRBV12-1 | CASSPPGHQHEQYF | TGTGCCAGCAGCCCCCCTGGACATCAACACGAGCAGTACTTC
- | TRBJ2-2 | TRBD1 | TRBV5-8 | CASGDRTGNTGELFF | TGTGCCAGCGGCGACCGGACAGGGAACACCGGGGAGCTGTTTTTT
few | TRBJ1-1 | TRBD1 | TRBV6-5 | CASSYSQGATTEAFF | TGTGCCAGCAGTTACTCGCAGGGGGCGACCACTGAAGCTTTCTTT
few | TRBJ1-2 | TRBD1 | TRBV28 | CASSTGTGDYGYTF | TGTGCCAGCAGCACCGGGACAGGGGACTATGGCTACACCTTC
- | TRBJ1-3 | - | TRBV10-3 | CAITLDSGNTIYF | TGTGCCATCACTCTGGACTCTGGAAACACCATATATTTT
- | TRBJ2-3 | TRBD2 | TRBV5-5 | CASSNPGTSGGLADTQYF | TGTGCCAGCAGTAACCCCGGGACTAGCGGGGGTTTAGCAGATACGCAGTATTTT
- | TRBJ1-5 | - | TRBV30 | CAWSGAAGDQPQHF | TGTGCCTGGAGTGGCGCCGCGGGAGATCAGCCCCAGCATTTT